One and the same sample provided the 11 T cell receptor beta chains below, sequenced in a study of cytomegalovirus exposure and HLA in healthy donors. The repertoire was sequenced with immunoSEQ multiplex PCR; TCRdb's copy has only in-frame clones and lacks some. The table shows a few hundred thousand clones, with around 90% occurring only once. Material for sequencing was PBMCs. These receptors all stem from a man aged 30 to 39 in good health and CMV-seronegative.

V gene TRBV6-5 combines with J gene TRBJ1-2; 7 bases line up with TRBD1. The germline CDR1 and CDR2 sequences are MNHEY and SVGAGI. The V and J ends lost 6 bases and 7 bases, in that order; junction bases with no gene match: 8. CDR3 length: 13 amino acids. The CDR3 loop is CASRTTGYSGYTF. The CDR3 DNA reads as TGTGCCAGCAGGACGACAGGGTATAGTGGCTACACCTTC.

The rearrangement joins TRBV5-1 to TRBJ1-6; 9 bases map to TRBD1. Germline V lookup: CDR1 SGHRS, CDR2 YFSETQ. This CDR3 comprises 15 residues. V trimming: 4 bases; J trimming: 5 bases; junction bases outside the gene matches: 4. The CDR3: CASSPRQGDNSPLHF. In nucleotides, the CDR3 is TGCGCCAGCAGCCCTAGACAGGGGGATAATTCACCCCTCCACTTT. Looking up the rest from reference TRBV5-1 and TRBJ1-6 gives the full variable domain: KAGVTQTPRYLIKTRGQQVTLSCSPISGHRSVSWYQQTPGQGLQFLFEYFSETQRNKGNFPGRFSGRQFSNSRSEMNVSTLELGDSALYLCASSPRQGDNSPLHFGNGTRLTVT.

The CDR3 coding sequence is TGCGCCAGCAGCCTAGGATCGGGTTCTGCCTATGGCTACACCTTC. The encoded protein is CASSLGSGSAYGYTF. V usage is TRBV4-1 and J usage is TRBJ1-2; D not resolved. The CDR3 consists of 15 residues. Trimming cost V 4 bases and J 4 bases, with 16 bases left between them. From germline, CDR1 is MGHRA and CDR2 YSYEKL.

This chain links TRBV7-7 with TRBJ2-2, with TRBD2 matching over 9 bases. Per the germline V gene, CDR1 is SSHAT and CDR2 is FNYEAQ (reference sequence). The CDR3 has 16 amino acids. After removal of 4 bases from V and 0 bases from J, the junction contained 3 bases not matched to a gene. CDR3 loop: CASSSRLAANTGELFF. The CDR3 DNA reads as TGTGCCAGCAGCTCTAGACTAGCGGCGAACACCGGGGAGCTGTTTTTT. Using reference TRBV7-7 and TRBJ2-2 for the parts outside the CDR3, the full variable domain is GAGVSQSPRYKVTKRGQDVTLRCDPISSHATLYWYQQALGQGPEFLTYFNYEAQPDKSGLPSDRFSAERPEGSISTLTIQRTEQRDSAMYRCASSSRLAANTGELFFGEGSRLTVL.

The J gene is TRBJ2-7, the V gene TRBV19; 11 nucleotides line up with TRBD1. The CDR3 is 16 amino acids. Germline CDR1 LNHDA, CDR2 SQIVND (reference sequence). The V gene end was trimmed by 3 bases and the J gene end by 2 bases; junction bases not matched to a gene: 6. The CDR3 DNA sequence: TGTGCCAGTAGTATCTCCGGACAGGGGGCCACCTACGAGCAGTACTTC. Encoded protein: CASSISGQGATYEQYF.

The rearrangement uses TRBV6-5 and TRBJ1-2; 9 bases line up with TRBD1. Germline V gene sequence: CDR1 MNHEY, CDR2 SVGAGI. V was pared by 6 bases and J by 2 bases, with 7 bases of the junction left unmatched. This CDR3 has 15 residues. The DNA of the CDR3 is TGTGCCAGCAGAACTCCGGGACAGGGAAACTATGGCTACACCTTC. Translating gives CASRTPGQGNYGYTF.

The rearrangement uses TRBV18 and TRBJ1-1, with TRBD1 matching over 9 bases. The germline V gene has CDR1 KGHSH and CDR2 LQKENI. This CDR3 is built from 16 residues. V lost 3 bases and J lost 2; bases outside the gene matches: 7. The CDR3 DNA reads TGTGCCAGCTCACCTCACAGGGGGCTGGATAACACTGAAGCTTTCTTT. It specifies CASSPHRGLDNTEAFF.

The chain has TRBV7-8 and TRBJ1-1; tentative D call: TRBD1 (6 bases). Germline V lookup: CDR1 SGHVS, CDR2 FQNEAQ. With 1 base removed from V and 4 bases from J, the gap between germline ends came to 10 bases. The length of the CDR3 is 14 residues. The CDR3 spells CASSLGGGGTEAFF. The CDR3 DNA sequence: TGTGCCAGCAGCTTAGGAGGGGGGGGCACTGAAGCTTTCTTT.

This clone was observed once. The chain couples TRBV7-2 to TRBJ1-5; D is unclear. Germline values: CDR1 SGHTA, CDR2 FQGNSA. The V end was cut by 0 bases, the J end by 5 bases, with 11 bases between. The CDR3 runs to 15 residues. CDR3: CASSLAGGSYQPQHF. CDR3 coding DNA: TGTGCCAGCAGCTTAGCGGGAGGGTCGTATCAGCCCCAGCATTTT.

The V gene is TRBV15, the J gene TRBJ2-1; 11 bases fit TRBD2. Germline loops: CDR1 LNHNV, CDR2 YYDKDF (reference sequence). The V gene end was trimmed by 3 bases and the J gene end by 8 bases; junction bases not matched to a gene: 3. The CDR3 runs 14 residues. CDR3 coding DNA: TGTGCCACCAGCAGGACTAGCGGGGCCTATGAGCAGTTCTTC. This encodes CATSRTSGAYEQFF.

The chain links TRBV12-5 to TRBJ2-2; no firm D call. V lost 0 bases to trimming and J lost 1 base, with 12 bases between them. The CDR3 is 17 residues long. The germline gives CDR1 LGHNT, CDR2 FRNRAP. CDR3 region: CASGLVSAQENTGELFF. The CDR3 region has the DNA TGTGCTAGTGGTTTGGTATCGGCTCAGGAGAACACCGGGGAGCTGTTTTTT.